The present entry profiles one T cell receptor (beta chain) with its context. The data were taken from a study of T cell changes during pregnancy in multiple sclerosis. V was cut by 10 bases and J by 10 bases, with 20 bases left in between. Germline CDR1 reads SNHLY; CDR2 reads FYNNEI. There are 13 residues in the CDR3. Data came from immunoSEQ multiplex PCR; TCRdb stores just in-frame clones and leaves some out. Of tens of thousands of clones in the sample, around 94% are singletons; the top ten hold over 1%. The sequencing here drew on peripheral blood, taken in the third trimester of pregnancy. This receptor was taken from a female donor with multiple sclerosis, enrolled in a pregnancy study. This chain joins TRBV2 and TRBJ1-3; possibly TRBD1 for D (5 bases). The DNA of the CDR3 is TGTGCCACCATCAGTTCGGGGGGAAGAACCATATATTTT. This codes for CATISSGGRTIYF.